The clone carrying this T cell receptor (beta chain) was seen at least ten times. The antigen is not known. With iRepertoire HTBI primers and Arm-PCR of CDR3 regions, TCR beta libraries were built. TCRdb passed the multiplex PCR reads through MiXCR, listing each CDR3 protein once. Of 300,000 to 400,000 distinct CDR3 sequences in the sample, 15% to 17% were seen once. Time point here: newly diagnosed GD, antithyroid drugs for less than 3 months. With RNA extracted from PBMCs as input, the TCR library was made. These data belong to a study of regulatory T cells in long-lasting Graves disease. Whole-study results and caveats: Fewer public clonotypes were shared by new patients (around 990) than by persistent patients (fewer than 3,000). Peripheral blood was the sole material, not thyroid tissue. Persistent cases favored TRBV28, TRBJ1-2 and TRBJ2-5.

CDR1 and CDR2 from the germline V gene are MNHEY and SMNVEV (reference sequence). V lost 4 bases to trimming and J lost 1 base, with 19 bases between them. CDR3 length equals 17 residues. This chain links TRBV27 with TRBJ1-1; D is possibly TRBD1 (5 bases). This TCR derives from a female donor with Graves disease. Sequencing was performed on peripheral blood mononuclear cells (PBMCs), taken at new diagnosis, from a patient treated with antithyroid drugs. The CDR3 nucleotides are TGTGCCAGCAGTTATAGTTTGAGGACACGGACGAACACTGAAGCTTTCTTT. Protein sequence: CASSYSLRTRTNTEAFF.